This T cell receptor (beta chain) was recorded in a study of molecular identifiers for immune sequencing clone quantification. Sorting recovered naive CD8 T cells on a CD8+CD4-CCR7+CD45RA+ profile. Study-level findings and limits: Even with approximately 1 million naive cells present, spiked Jurkat TCR RNA from one cell was reportedly detectable.

In TCRdb, the PCR reads were re-called with MiXCR into one record per CDR3 protein. The sample holds about 640,000 distinct CDR3 sequences, about 20% seen once. Germline V lookup: CDR1 PRHDT, CDR2 FYEKMQ (reference sequence). Trimming cost V 5 bases and J 8 bases; bases outside gene matches: 10. This CDR3 comprises 16 residues. Details on this clonotype: No antigen is known for it.

What was sequenced was naive CD8+ T cells from blood, with Jurkat cell RNA spiked in. Subset denoted: FACS-sorted CD8+CD4-CCR7+CD45RA+ naive T cells. This clonotype was obtained from a human donor in good health. Some libraries in this study had Jurkat cell RNA spiked in. This chain uses TRBV13 with TRBJ2-1; the match to TRBD2 covers 12 bases. The CDR3 sequence is CASSLTPSGGAHEQFF. The CDR3 DNA reads as TGTGCCAGCAGCCTCACCCCTAGCGGGGGGGCCCATGAGCAGTTCTTC.